This section outlines one T cell receptor (beta chain) sequence together with its context. These data belong to a study of blood T cell repertoires in COVID-19. Study overall: Nucleic acid was either cDNA or gDNA, and it came from T cells, B-cell-depleted T cells, or PBMCs.

V lost 0 bases, J lost 1 base, and 9 bases stayed unmatched. The CDR3 consists of 19 residues. The V gene's germline CDR1 is LGHNA and CDR2 YNFKEQ. Per the original data handling: Nucleated cell number was recorded as an estimate derived from reference gene primer amplification. Some clones are missing from TCRdb's copy, which holds only in-frame ones; the method was immunoSEQ multiplex PCR. The V and J calls and clone size come from that table; D and trimming were worked out from the DNA. The table has approximately 230,000 clones, roughly 85% seen once. The sequenced sample consisted of peripheral blood. This chain uses TRBV4-2 with TRBJ2-3, with TRBD2 matching over 11 bases. The origin of this receptor is a man in his thirties or forties who had recovered from COVID-19. The CDR3 coding sequence is TGTGCCAGCAGCCAAGATGGTAGCGGGGGGGCTTCAGGCACAGATACGCAGTATTTT. Its translation: CASSQDGSGGASGTDTQYF.